A selection of T cell receptor beta chains follows, all from one sample in a study of blood T cell repertoires in COVID-19. TCRdb's table, derived via immunoSEQ multiplex PCR, lists solely in-frame clones and lacks some. The data show about half a million clones, with 70% to 90% seen just once and 3% to 4% held by the top ten. The specimen was peripheral blood. The receptors were sampled from a human donor in a cohort sampled during active COVID-19. Each CDR3 is given with its conserved first and last residue. D genes are given only for firm matches. The size field is filled for only some rows; it gives once, few, many or a size class.

- - TRBJ2-2 TRBV7-2 CASRTAGGTGELFF TGTGCCAGCAGGACTGCCGGGGGCACCGGGGAGCTGTTTTTT
once TRBD1 TRBJ2-2 TRBV7-8 CASSYRGLQGTGELFF TGTGCCAGCAGCTACAGGGGGCTACAGGGCACCGGGGAGCTGTTTTTT
- TRBD1 TRBJ1-4 TRBV24-1 CATSDGDRANEKLFF TGTGCCACCAGTGATGGGGACAGGGCTAATGAAAAACTGTTTTTT
- TRBD2 TRBJ2-1 TRBV6-2/TRBV6-3 CASSSREGPSYNEQFF TGTGCCAGCAGTTCCAGGGAGGGCCCGTCCTACAATGAGCAGTTCTTC
- TRBD1 TRBJ2-7 TRBV19 CASSSGTGGLYEQYF TGTGCCAGTAGCTCAGGGACAGGGGGTCTCTACGAGCAGTACTTC
- TRBD1 TRBJ2-5 TRBV6-6 CASRRGTGPGQETQYF TGTGCCAGCAGACGAGGGACAGGGCCGGGTCAAGAGACCCAGTACTTC
once TRBD1 TRBJ1-3 TRBV12-3/TRBV12-4 CASSITRDRGEF TGTGCCAGCAGTATAACCCGGGACAGGGGTGAATTT
- - TRBJ2-1 TRBV28 CASSGRPSDRLFF TGTGCCAGCAGCGGACGACCTAGCGATAGGTTGTTCTTC
- TRBD1 TRBJ1-1 TRBV19 CASSNPGGADTEAFF TGTGCCAGTAGTAACCCAGGGGGCGCGGACACTGAAGCTTTCTTT
- - TRBJ1-5 TRBV5-8 CASSLAEFGNQPQHF TGTGCCAGCAGCTTGGCCGAGTTCGGCAATCAGCCCCAGCATTTT
- - TRBJ1-2 TRBV30 CAWSVRGRDGGYTF TGTGCCTGGAGTGTACGGGGAAGGGATGGGGGCTACACCTTC
- TRBD2 TRBJ2-7 TRBV9 CASSLASGIYEQYF TGTGCCAGCAGCCTGGCTAGCGGAATCTACGAGCAGTACTTC
- TRBD1 TRBJ1-5 TRBV19 CASSRGGSNQPQHF TGTGCCAGTAGTAGAGGGGGCAGCAATCAGCCCCAGCATTTT
- - TRBJ2-7 TRBV14 CASSRSGTLSYEQYF TGTGCCAGCAGCCGCTCCGGGACTCTTTCCTACGAGCAGTACTTC
- - TRBJ1-6 TRBV5-1 CASSMRGTDSPLHF TGCGCCAGCAGTATGCGGGGTACGGATTCACCCCTCCACTTT
once TRBD2 TRBJ2-1 TRBV5-1 CASSLTGGNYNEQFF TGCGCCAGCAGCTTAACGGGAGGGAACTACAATGAGCAGTTCTTC
- TRBD1 TRBJ1-2 TRBV29-1 CSVRKGQGETF TGCAGCGTTCGCAAAGGACAGGGGGAAACCTTC
once TRBD1 TRBJ2-2 TRBV24-1 CATSDGLGQGTGELFF TGTGCCACCAGTGATGGGTTAGGACAGGGCACCGGGGAGCTGTTTTTT
- - TRBJ2-3 TRBV5-6 CASSLRRRGTDTQYF TGTGCCAGCAGCTTAAGACGGAGAGGGACAGATACGCAGTATTTT
- - TRBJ2-7 TRBV7-8 CASSLVGRGTPRLYF -
- - TRBJ1-4 TRBV6-6 CASSFPATNEKLFF TGTGCCAGCAGTTTTCCCGCAACTAATGAAAAACTGTTTTTT
- - TRBJ2-2 TRBV9 CASSVASGRSTGELFF TGTGCCAGCAGCGTAGCATCAGGGCGCTCTACCGGGGAGCTGTTTTTT
- - TRBJ2-1 TRBV11-2 CASSLNPGVNYNEQFF TGTGCCAGCAGCTTAAATCCGGGAGTTAACTACAATGAGCAGTTCTTC
- TRBD1 TRBJ1-6 TRBV2 CASRGTGGNSPLHF TGTGCCAGCAGAGGGACAGGGGGAAATTCACCCCTCCACTTT
- TRBD2 TRBJ2-7 TRBV2 CASRVAGVGQYF TGTGCCAGCAGGGTAGCGGGGGTGGGGCAGTACTTC
- TRBD2 TRBJ2-1 TRBV28 CASSQTGTNNEQFF TGTGCCAGCAGTCAGACCGGGACTAACAATGAGCAGTTCTTC
few TRBD2 TRBJ2-3 TRBV7-3 CASGPGLAGVSDTQYF TGTGCCAGCGGGCCGGGGCTAGCGGGAGTATCAGATACGCAGTATTTT
- - TRBJ1-3 TRBV19 CASTGAISGNTIYF TGTGCCAGTACTGGTGCGATCTCTGGAAACACCATATATTTT
- TRBD1 TRBJ1-5 TRBV4-3 CASSQTQGPSTPNQPQHF TGCGCCAGCAGCCAAACACAGGGGCCTTCCACTCCCAATCAGCCCCAGCATTTT
once - TRBJ2-7 TRBV30 CAWSRSYEQYF TGTGCCTGGAGTAGGAGCTACGAGCAGTACTTC
- - TRBJ2-7 TRBV7-3 CASSLGPAGPPYEQYF TGTGCCAGCAGCTTAGGTCCCGCGGGGCCCCCCTACGAGCAGTACTTC
- - TRBJ2-2 TRBV7-3 CASSLRQGTGELFF TGTGCCAGCAGCTTAAGGCAGGGAACCGGGGAGCTGTTTTTT
- TRBD1 TRBJ1-2 TRBV12-3/TRBV12-4 CASSFGTGVGYTF TGTGCCAGCAGTTTTGGGACAGGGGTTGGCTACACCTTC
- - TRBJ1-1 TRBV18 CASSPPIAQRTEAFF TGTGCCAGCTCACCACCTATTGCGCAGAGGACTGAAGCTTTCTTT
- - TRBJ1-1 TRBV5-1 CASSLDSLNTEAFF TGCGCCAGCAGCCTGGACAGTTTGAACACTGAAGCTTTCTTT
once - TRBJ2-2 TRBV7-8 CASSPPGSIGELFF TGTGCCAGCAGCCCACCCGGGTCGATCGGGGAGCTGTTTTTT
- - TRBJ1-5 TRBV6-5 CASSYRYAPDQPQHF TGTGCCAGCAGTTACCGCTATGCCCCTGATCAGCCCCAGCATTTT
- TRBD2 TRBJ2-5 TRBV3-1/TRBV3-2 CASSPGTIQETQYF TGTGCCAGCAGCCCCGGGACTATCCAAGAGACCCAGTACTTC
- TRBD1 TRBJ2-3 TRBV11-2 CASSFRGRPTDTQYF TGTGCCAGCAGCTTCAGGGGGCGCCCCACAGATACGCAGTATTTT
few - TRBJ1-1 TRBV28 CASSLGGMNTEAFF TGTGCCAGCAGTTTAGGGGGCATGAACACTGAAGCTTTCTTT
- - TRBJ1-1 TRBV6-5 CASSSLTGQTEAFF TGTGCCAGCAGTTCCCTGACAGGTCAGACTGAAGCTTTCTTT